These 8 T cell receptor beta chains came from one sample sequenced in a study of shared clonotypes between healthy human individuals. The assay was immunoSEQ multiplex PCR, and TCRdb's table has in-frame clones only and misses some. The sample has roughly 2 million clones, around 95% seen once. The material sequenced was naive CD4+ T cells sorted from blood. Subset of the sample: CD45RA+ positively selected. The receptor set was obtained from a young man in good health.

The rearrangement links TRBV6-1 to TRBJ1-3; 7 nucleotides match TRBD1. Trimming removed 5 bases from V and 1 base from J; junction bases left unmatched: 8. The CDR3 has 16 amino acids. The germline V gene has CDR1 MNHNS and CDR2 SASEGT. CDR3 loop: CASSQGTERSGNTIYF. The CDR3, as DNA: TGTGCCAGCAGTCAAGGGACAGAAAGATCTGGAAACACCATATATTTT.

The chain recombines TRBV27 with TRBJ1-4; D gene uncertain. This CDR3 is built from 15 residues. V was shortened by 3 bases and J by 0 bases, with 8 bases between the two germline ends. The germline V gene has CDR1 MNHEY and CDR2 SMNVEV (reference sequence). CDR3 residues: CASSFSYATNEKLFF. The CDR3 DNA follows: TGTGCCAGCAGTTTTTCATATGCAACTAATGAAAAACTGTTTTTT. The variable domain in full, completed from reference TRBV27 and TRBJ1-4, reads EAQVTQNPRYLITVTGKKLTVTCSQNMNHEYMSWYRQDPGLGLRQIYYSMNVEVTDKGDVPEGYKVSRKEKRNFPLILESPSPNQTSLYFCASSFSYATNEKLFFGSGTQLSVL.

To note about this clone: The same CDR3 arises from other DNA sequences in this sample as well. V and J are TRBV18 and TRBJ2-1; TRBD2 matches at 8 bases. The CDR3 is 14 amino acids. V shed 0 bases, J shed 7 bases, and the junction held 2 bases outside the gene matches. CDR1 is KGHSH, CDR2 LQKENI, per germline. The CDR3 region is CASSPPTSGNEQFF. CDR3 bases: TGTGCCAGCTCACCACCTACTAGCGGAAATGAGCAGTTCTTC.

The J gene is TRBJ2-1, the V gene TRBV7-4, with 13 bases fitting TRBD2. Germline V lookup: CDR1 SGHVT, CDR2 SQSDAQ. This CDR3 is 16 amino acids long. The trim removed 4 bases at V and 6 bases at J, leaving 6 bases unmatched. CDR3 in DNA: TGTGCCAGCAGCTCGCCGGGACTAGCGGGAAGCAATGAGCAGTTCTTC. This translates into CASSSPGLAGSNEQFF. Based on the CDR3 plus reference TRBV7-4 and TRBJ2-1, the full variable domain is GAGVSQSPRYKVAKRGRDVALRCDSISGHVTLYWYRQTLGQGSEVLTYSQSDAQRDKSGRPSGRFSAERPERSVSTLKIQRTEQGDSAVYLCASSSPGLAGSNEQFFGPGTRLTVL.

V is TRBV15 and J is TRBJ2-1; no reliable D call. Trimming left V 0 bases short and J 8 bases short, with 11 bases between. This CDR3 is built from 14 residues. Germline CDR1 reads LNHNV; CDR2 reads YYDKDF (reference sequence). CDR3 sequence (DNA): TGTGCCACCAGCAGAGAAGACCCAAGCCATGAGCAGTTCTTC. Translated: CATSREDPSHEQFF. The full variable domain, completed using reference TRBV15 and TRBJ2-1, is DAMVIQNPRYQVTQFGKPVTLSCSQTLNHNVMYWYQQKSSQAPKLLFHYYDKDFNNEADTPDNFQSRRPNTSFCFLDIRSPGLGDTAMYLCATSREDPSHEQFFGPGTRLTVL.

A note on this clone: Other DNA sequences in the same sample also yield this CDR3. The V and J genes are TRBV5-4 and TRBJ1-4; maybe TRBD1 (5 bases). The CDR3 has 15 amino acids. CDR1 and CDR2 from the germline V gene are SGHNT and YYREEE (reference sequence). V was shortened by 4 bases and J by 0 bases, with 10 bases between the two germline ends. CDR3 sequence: CASSRDSATNEKLFF. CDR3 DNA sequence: TGTGCCAGCAGCCGGGACTCAGCAACTAATGAAAAACTGTTTTTT.

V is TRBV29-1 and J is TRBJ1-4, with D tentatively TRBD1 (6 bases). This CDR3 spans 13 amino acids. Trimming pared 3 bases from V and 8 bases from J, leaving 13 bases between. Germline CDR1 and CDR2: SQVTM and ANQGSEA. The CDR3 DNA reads TGCAGCGTTGAGGGGGGGCCGGGGGAAAAACTGTTTTTT. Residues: CSVEGGPGEKLFF.

Written as DNA, the CDR3 is TGCGCCAGCAGCCCTTGGACAGGGGGGACAGATACGCAGTATTTT. Its translation: CASSPWTGGTDTQYF. The chain is built from TRBV5-1 and TRBJ2-3, with 10 bases aligning to TRBD1. Germline CDR1 SGHRS, CDR2 YFSETQ. The CDR3 contains 15 residues. J gave up 3 bases and V 4 bases, and 5 bases lay outside the gene matches.